Each of the 27 T cell receptor beta chains below was sequenced from the same sample in a study of blood T cells in healthy people across ages. Through a sample-barcoded 5' primer and a J-beta primer mix, a second PCR was run for about 7 to 12 cycles. MiXCR was run by TCRdb on the 5' RACE reads, yielding one entry per CDR3 protein. The sample lists 650,000 or so distinct CDR3 sequences; under 65% were seen once. The specimen sequenced was blood. The receptors stem from a woman over 75 in good health.

This clonotype is a singleton in its sample. This rearrangement joins TRBV29-1 to TRBJ2-3; no clear D gene. Germline lookup yields CDR1 SQVTM and CDR2 ANQGSEA. The CDR3 is 16 residues long. V lost 2 bases and J lost 6, with 21 bases in between. CDR3 sequence: CSVENAPGPARDTQYF. For the CDR3, the DNA is TGCAGCGTTGAAAATGCCCCGGGCCCCGCGAGGGATACGCAGTATTTT.

The chain has TRBV11-2 and TRBJ1-2; D is perhaps TRBD1 (5 bases). The CDR3 is 14 amino acids. The germline V gene encodes CDR1 SGHAT and CDR2 FQNNGV. The V gene lost 5 bases and the J gene lost 4 bases, with 14 bases spanning the gap. This CDR3 reads CASSRAGQSYGYTF. DNA for the CDR3: TGTGCCAGCAGCCGGGCGGGGCAGAGCTATGGCTACACCTTC.

The rearrangement uses TRBV25-1 and TRBJ2-5; the D is unclear. The end of the DNA is better explained by TRBJ2-7, so the J call may be wrong. In germline, CDR1 is MGHDK, CDR2 SYGVNS. This CDR3 has 12 residues. Written as DNA, the CDR3 is TGTGCCAGCACGGCGGTCCCCTGCGAGCAGTACTTC. Protein: CASTAVPCEQYF.

The genes are TRBV7-9 and TRBJ2-7, with TRBD1 identical over 10 bases. Trimming cost V 4 bases and J 3 bases; bases outside gene matches: 6. Germline lookup yields CDR1 SEHNR and CDR2 FQNEAQ (reference sequence). The CDR3 consists of 15 residues. This CDR3 is CASSSTRTGGYEQYF. The CDR3 DNA reads as TGTGCCAGCAGCTCAACCCGGACAGGGGGCTACGAGCAGTACTTC.

The chain uses TRBV12-3 or TRBV12-4 and TRBJ2-4; TRBD2 agrees at 10 bases. This CDR3 spans 16 amino acids. Trimming removed 2 bases from V and 15 bases from J; junction bases left unmatched: 16. The CDR3 is CASSLKSTSGPMRRYF. In nucleotides, the CDR3 is TGTGCCAGCAGTTTAAAGTCGACTAGCGGGCCTATGAGGAGGTACTTC.

The chain links TRBV7-9 to TRBJ1-6, with D maybe TRBD1 (5 bases). This CDR3 comprises 13 residues. Trimming took 5 bases from V and 8 from J, leaving 10 bases between them. Germline assignment: CDR1 SEHNR and CDR2 FQNEAQ (reference sequence). The CDR3 loop is CASSVMGDSPLHF. DNA for the CDR3: TGTGCCAGCAGCGTTATGGGGGATTCACCCCTCCACTTT.

This clonotype was counted many times. The chain combines TRBV10-3 with TRBJ2-5; no clear D. The CDR3 is 14 amino acids. CDR1 ENHRY and CDR2 SYGVKD come from the germline V gene. The ends were cut back, 3 bases at V and 5 bases at J, with 13 bases in the middle. The CDR3 nucleotides read TGTGCCATCAGTGATCGCAGCCGAGATGAGACCCAGTACTTC. Amino acids: CAISDRSRDETQYF.

In its sample, this clonotype was seen a few times. This may stem from a read error, because a much larger clone lies one nucleotide away. The J gene is TRBJ2-7, the V gene TRBV6-5, with D maybe TRBD2 (5 bases). CDR3 length: 11 amino acids. CDR1 and CDR2 (germline): MNHEY, SVGAGI. Trimming removed 7 bases from V and 7 bases from J, with 11 bases in between. CDR3 sequence reads: CASTYGNEQYF. DNA of the CDR3: TGTGCCAGCACGTACGGGAATGAGCAGTACTTC.

The rearrangement joins TRBV5-1 to TRBJ2-5, with D unresolved. CDR1 is SGHRS, CDR2 YFSETQ, per germline. The V gene lost 6 bases and the J gene lost 2 bases, with 11 bases spanning the gap. The CDR3 sequence is 13 residues long. For the CDR3, the DNA is TGCGCCAGCAAAGGACGGAGTCAAGAGACCCAGTACTTC. Protein product: CASKGRSQETQYF.

V usage is TRBV7-2 and J usage is TRBJ1-5; D possibly corresponds to TRBD1 (5 bases). Germline V lookup: CDR1 SGHTA, CDR2 FQGNSA. The CDR3 is 14 amino acids. V lost 4 bases and J 4 bases, leaving 11 bases between the germline ends. Here the CDR3 DNA reads TGTGCCAGCAGCTCATGGGAGGGGAATCAGCCCCAGCATTTT. Translation gives CASSSWEGNQPQHF.

The V and J genes are TRBV3-1 and TRBJ2-5, with a weak D call TRBD1 (5 bases). The better agreement between TRBJ2-7 and the DNA end casts doubt on the J call. Germline CDR1 is LGHDT and CDR2 is YNNKEL (reference sequence). This CDR3 is 12 amino acids long. CDR3 sequence: CASKGQGSEQYF. As DNA, the CDR3 is TGTGCCAGCAAGGGCCAGGGAAGCGAGCAGTACTTC.

As for this clonotype: A read error is possible here, since a much larger clone lies one base away. The rearrangement links TRBV12-3 or TRBV12-4 to TRBJ2-4; D perhaps matches TRBD2 (6 bases). The CDR3 is 15 residues long. The V gene lost 5 bases and the J gene lost 13 bases, with 24 bases spanning the gap. CDR3: CASSTGRGREREQYF. The CDR3 DNA is TGTGCCAGCAGTACTGGCCGGGGGAGAGAAAGGGAGCAGTACTTC.

As concerns this clonotype: One base away lies a much larger clone, so this may be a sequencing read error. The rearrangement uses TRBV2 and TRBJ2-1, with TRBD2 identical over 10 bases. V lost 10 bases to trimming and J lost 12 bases; unmatched junction nucleotides: 18. CDR3 size: 15 residues. CDR1 SNHLY and CDR2 FYNNEI come from the germline V gene. CDR3 region: CANKTSGLPGGVQFF. CDR3 in DNA: TGTGCCAACAAGACTAGCGGGCTCCCCGGGGGAGTGCAGTTCTTC.

This clonotype was detected ten times or more. The genes are TRBV15 and TRBJ2-7; D unclear. Trimming pared 1 base from V and 3 bases from J, leaving 10 bases between. The CDR3 extends over 14 amino acids. Germline V gene lookup returns CDR1 LNHNV and CDR2 YYDKDF (reference sequence). The DNA for the CDR3 is TGTGCCACCAGCAGAGCGGGCAGGCTCTACGAGCAGTACTTC. Translation: CATSRAGRLYEQYF.

J is TRBJ2-7 and V is TRBV11-2; TRBD2 matches 7 bases. Germline V lookup: CDR1 SGHAT, CDR2 FQNNGV. The junction had 6 bases not matched to a gene; V was cut back by 10 bases and J by 0 bases. The CDR3 has 13 residues. CDR3 bases: TGTGCCACCTCTAGCGGACCCTCCTACGAGCAGTACTTC. It specifies CATSSGPSYEQYF.

This clonotype was detected ten times or more. The chain combines TRBV29-1 with TRBJ1-2; TRBD1 might be the D (6 bases). This CDR3 is built from 13 residues. The germline V and J ends were trimmed by 6 bases and 4 bases, with 15 bases remaining between them. From germline, CDR1 is SQVTM and CDR2 ANQGSEA. CDR3 bases: TGCAGCGTCGGGAGAGGGGGAAGCTATGGCTACACCTTC. Translated, it gives CSVGRGGSYGYTF.

The chain is built from TRBV28 and TRBJ2-5; no firm D call. V gave up 1 base and J gave up 5 bases, with 5 bases separating them. The CDR3 is made up of 12 amino acids. Per germline, CDR1 MDHEN and CDR2 SYDVKM. The CDR3 loop reads CASSLFRETQYF. The DNA for the CDR3 is TGTGCCAGCAGTTTATTTCGGGAGACCCAGTACTTC.

This clonotype was observed once. The rearrangement joins TRBV2 to TRBJ1-1; maybe TRBD1 (6 bases). The V gene lost 7 bases and the J gene lost 0 bases, with 12 bases spanning the gap. Germline V CDR1 and CDR2: SNHLY, FYNNEI. This CDR3 is built from 14 residues. For the CDR3, the DNA is TGTGCCAGCATACCGGACAGATTGAACACTGAAGCTTTCTTT. Encoded protein: CASIPDRLNTEAFF.

The CDR3 reads CASSIRGRDYGYTF. CDR3 bases: TGTGCCAGTAGTATAAGGGGGCGAGACTATGGCTACACCTTC. V and J are TRBV19 and TRBJ1-2, with 7 bases matching TRBD1. In germline, CDR1 is LNHDA, CDR2 SQIVND (reference sequence). Trimming at V came to 2 bases and at J to 3 bases, leaving 3 bases not matched to a gene. The CDR3 runs 14 residues.

Note on this clonotype: This may stem from a read error, because a much larger clone lies one nucleotide away. The chain employs TRBV10-3 and TRBJ2-5, with D possibly TRBD1 on 5 matching bases. The germline V gene has CDR1 ENHRY and CDR2 SYGVKD. V dropped 4 bases and J dropped 11 bases, with 17 bases sitting between them. The CDR3 runs to 13 residues. The CDR3 region is CAISGQTANEQYF. The CDR3 nucleotides read TGTGCCATCAGTGGCCAGACAGCAAATGAGCAGTACTTC.

On this clonotype itself: With a much larger clone just one base away, this may be a read error. V gene TRBV7-2 combines with J gene TRBJ2-6, with D hard to call. V was clipped by 5 bases and J by 0 bases, with 17 bases between them. This CDR3 spans 18 amino acids. Germline V lookup: CDR1 SGHTA, CDR2 FQGNSA. In DNA, the CDR3 is TGTGCCAGCAGCAGCGTACCTTCTCTAGTCTCTGGGGCCAACGTCCTGACTTTC. Its protein product is CASSSVPSLVSGANVLTF. The full variable domain, completed using reference TRBV7-2 and TRBJ2-6, is GAGVSQSPSNKVTEKGKDVELRCDPISGHTALYWYRQSLGQGLEFLIYFQGNSAPDKSGLPSDRFSAERTGGSVSTLTIQRTQQEDSAVYLCASSSVPSLVSGANVLTFGAGSRLTVL.

The chain uses TRBV2 and TRBJ1-5, with a possible D match to TRBD1 (5 bases). The CDR3 is 14 residues long. The ends were cut back, 8 bases at V and 7 bases at J, with 18 bases in the middle. CDR1 is SNHLY, CDR2 FYNNEI, per germline. This chain's CDR3 is CASRWGPGEQPQHF. CDR3 DNA: TGTGCCAGCCGTTGGGGCCCGGGGGAGCAGCCCCAGCATTTT.

CDR3 coding DNA: TGTGCCAGCAGTTTAGCTTCCTACTCTGGGGCCAACGTCCTGACTTTC. It is translated as CASSLASYSGANVLTF. The gene calls are TRBV12-3 or TRBV12-4 and TRBJ2-6; D is unresolved. V lost 0 bases to trimming and J lost 0 bases, with 6 bases between them. The CDR3 loop spans 16 amino acids.

Notes on this clonotype: A much larger clone lies one base from this, so it may be a read error. The chain is built from TRBV7-2 and TRBJ2-3, with TRBD2 matching 12 bases. CDR1 is SGHTA and CDR2 is FQGNSA in the germline V gene. The length of the CDR3 is 16 residues. CDR3 bases: TGTGCCAGCAGCCCGTCTAGCGGGGGGGTGTCAGATACGCGGTATTTT. It codes for CASSPSSGGVSDTRYF.

A few counts support this clonotype. This sequence joins TRBV12-3 or TRBV12-4 and TRBJ1-4, with D unclear. Trimming removed 7 bases from V and 2 bases from J, with 11 bases in between. This CDR3 is built from 14 residues. The CDR3 loop reads CASTMTTTNEKLFF. In DNA form, the CDR3 reads TGTGCCAGCACCATGACAACTACTAATGAAAAACTGTTTTTT.

The table lists this clonotype with many counts. The V call is TRBV10-3, the J call TRBJ1-4; D possibly corresponds to TRBD1 (5 bases). Germline V lookup: CDR1 ENHRY, CDR2 SYGVKD. The V end lost 2 bases, the J end lost 7 bases, and 14 bases lay between the germline ends. The CDR3 consists of 15 residues. Written as DNA, the CDR3 is TGTGCCATCAGTGAGAGACGGGGGGAAACTGAAAAACTGTTTTTT. Translated: CAISERRGETEKLFF.

Comment on this clonotype: A read error may explain this, as a much larger clone is one base away. The genes are TRBV4-2 and TRBJ2-7, with 8 nucleotides matching TRBD2. Germline V CDR1 and CDR2: LGHNA, YNFKEQ. The CDR3 loop spans 16 amino acids. V lost 4 bases, J lost 2 bases, and 10 bases stayed unmatched. The CDR3, as DNA: TGTGCCAGCAGCCCTACAGCGGGGGACTCAGCCTACGAGCAGTACTTC. This translates into CASSPTAGDSAYEQYF.